Sequencing of this TCR beta chain was carried out in a study of T-cell memory formation after mild COVID-19. Study overall: TCR clusters were largely donor specific.

Constant-segment primers were used for 5'RACE, and the resulting TCR alpha and TCR beta cDNA libraries carried sample barcodes and UMIs. TCRdb reanalysed the 5' RACE reads using MiXCR and keeps one entry per CDR3 protein. The table has about 560,000 distinct CDR3 sequences, roughly 17% seen once. Trimming took off 0 bases at V and 3 bases at J, with 9 bases between the two ends. The CDR3 spans 14 residues. In germline, CDR1 is SGHRS, CDR2 YFSETQ. Sequenced input: PBMCs or a T cell subset sorted from them (not recorded which). The sequence came from an adult woman who had mild COVID-19 (a few samples of this study predate the infection). Cell type and time point are not known. The chain joins TRBV5-1 to TRBJ1-1; D remains ambiguous. The CDR3 DNA reads TGCGCCAGCAGCTTGGGTGCAGCCCACACTGAAGCTTTCTTT. It translates to CASSLGAAHTEAFF.